This TCR beta chain was obtained from a study of blood T cell repertoires in COVID-19. The table came from immunoSEQ multiplex PCR; TCRdb's copy has only in-frame clones and leaves some out. Found here are about 210,000 clones, more than 75% of them singletons; the top ten hold less than 8%. The CDR3 has 13 amino acids. Germline CDR1 reads MNHEY; CDR2 reads SVGAGI. Germline trimming cut 6 bases from V and 2 bases from J; bases unmatched to any gene: 3. Input material: PBMCs or T cells enriched from blood (not recorded which). This receptor was taken from a man aged 30-40 years in a cohort exposed to, infected with or recovered from COVID-19 (not recorded which). The chain joins TRBV6-5 to TRBJ1-2; 7 bases fit TRBD1. The CDR3 DNA reads TGTGCCAGCAGCGGGACAGTCAACTATGGCTACACCTTC. Translated: CASSGTVNYGYTF.